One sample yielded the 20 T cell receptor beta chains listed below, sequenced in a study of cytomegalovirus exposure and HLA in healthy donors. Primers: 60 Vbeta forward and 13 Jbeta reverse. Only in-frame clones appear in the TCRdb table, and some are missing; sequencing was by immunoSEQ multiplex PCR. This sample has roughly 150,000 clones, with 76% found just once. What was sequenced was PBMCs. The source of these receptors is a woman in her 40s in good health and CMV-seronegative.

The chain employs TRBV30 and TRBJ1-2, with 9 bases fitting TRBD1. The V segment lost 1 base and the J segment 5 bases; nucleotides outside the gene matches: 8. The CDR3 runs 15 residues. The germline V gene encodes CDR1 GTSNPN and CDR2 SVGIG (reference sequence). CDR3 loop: CAWSDRAGQGYGYTF. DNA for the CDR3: TGTGCCTGGAGTGACCGGGCGGGACAGGGATATGGCTACACCTTC.

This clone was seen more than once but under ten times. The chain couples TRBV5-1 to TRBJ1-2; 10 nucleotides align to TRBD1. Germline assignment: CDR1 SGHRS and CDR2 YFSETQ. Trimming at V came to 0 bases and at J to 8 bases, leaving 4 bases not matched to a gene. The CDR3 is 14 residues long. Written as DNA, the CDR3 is TGCGCCAGCAGCTTGGATGGACAGGGGGACGGCTACACCTTC. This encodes CASSLDGQGDGYTF.

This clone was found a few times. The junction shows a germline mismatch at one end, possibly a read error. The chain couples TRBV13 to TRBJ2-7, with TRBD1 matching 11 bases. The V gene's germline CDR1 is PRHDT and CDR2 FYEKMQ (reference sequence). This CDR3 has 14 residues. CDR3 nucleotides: TGTGCCAGCAGCTTGGGACAGGGGGGTATAAGACCCTTTTTC. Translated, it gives CASSLGQGGIRPFF.

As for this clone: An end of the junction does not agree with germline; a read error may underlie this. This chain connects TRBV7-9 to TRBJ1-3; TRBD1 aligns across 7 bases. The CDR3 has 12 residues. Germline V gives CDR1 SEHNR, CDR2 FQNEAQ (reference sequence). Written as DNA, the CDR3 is TGTTCCAGCAGCCCGGGACAGCACACCATATATTTT. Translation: CSSSPGQHTIYF.

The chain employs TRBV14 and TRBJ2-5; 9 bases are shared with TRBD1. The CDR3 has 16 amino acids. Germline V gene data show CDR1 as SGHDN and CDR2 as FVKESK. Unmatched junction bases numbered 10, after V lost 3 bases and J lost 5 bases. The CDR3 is CASSHGTGKVWETQYF. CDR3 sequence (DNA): TGTGCCAGCAGCCACGGGACAGGGAAGGTTTGGGAGACCCAGTACTTC.

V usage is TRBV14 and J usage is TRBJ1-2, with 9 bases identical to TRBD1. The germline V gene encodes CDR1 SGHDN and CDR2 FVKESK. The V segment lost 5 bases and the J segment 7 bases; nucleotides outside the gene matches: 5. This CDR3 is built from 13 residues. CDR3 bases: TGTGCCAGCAGCTCCCAGACAGGGGGTGGCTACACCTTC. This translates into CASSSQTGGGYTF.

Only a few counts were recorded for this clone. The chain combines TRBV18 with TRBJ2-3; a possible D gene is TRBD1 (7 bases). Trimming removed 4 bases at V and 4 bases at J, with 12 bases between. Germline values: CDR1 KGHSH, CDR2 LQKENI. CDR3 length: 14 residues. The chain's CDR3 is CASSRDREADTQYF. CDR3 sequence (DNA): TGTGCCAGCTCACGCGACAGGGAGGCAGATACGCAGTATTTT.

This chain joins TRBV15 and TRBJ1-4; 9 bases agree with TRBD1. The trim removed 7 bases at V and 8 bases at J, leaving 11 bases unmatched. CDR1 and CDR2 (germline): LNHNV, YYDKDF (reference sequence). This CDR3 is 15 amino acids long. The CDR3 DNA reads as TGTGCCACCACTACGATACAGGGGGCGGGGGAAAAACTGTTTTTT. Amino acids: CATTTIQGAGEKLFF.

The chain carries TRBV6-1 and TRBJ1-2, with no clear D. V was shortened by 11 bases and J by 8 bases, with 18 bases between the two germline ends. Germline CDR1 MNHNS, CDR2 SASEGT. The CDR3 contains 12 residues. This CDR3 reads CAALSSLRGYTF. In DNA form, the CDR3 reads TGTGCCGCGCTGTCATCCCTCAGGGGCTACACCTTC.

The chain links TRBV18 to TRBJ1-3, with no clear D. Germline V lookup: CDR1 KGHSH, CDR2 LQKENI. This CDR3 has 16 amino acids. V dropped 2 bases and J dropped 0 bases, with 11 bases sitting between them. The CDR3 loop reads CASSPFAGPSGNTIYF. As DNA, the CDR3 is TGTGCCAGCTCACCATTCGCCGGTCCCTCTGGAAACACCATATATTTT.

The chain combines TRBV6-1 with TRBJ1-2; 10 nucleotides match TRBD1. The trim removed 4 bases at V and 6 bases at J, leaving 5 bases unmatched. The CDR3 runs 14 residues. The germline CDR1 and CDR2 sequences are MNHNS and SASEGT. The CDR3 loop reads CASSGGQGENGYTF. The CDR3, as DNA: TGTGCCAGCAGTGGCGGACAGGGGGAGAATGGCTACACCTTC.

The CDR3 DNA reads TGTGCCAGCAGGGGAGGGGGGACGACTAATGAAAAACTGTTTTTT. This sequence encodes CASRGGGTTNEKLFF. The J gene is TRBJ1-4, the V gene TRBV28; tentatively, D is TRBD1 (6 bases). This CDR3 has 15 residues. V was clipped by 6 bases and J by 2 bases, with 13 bases between them. Germline loops: CDR1 MDHEN, CDR2 SYDVKM.

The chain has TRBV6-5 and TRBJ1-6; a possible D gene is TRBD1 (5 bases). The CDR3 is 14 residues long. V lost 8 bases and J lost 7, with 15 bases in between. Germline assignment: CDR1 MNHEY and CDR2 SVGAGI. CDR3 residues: CASQRGAWNSPLHF. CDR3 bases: TGTGCCAGCCAACGTGGGGCTTGGAATTCACCCCTCCACTTT.

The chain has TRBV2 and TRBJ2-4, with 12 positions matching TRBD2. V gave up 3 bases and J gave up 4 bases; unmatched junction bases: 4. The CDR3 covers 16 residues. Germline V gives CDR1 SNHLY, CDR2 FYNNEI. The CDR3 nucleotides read TGTGCCAGCAGTGACCTAGCGGGAGGGAAAAAAAACATTCAGTACTTC. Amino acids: CASSDLAGGKKNIQYF.

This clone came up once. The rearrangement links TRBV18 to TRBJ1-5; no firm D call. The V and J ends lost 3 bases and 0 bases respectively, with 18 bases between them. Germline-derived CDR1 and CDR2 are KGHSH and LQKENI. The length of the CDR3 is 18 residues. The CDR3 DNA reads TGTGCCAGCTCACCGGTCCAGTTTCAACAGAGTAGCAATCAGCCCCAGCATTTT. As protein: CASSPVQFQQSSNQPQHF.

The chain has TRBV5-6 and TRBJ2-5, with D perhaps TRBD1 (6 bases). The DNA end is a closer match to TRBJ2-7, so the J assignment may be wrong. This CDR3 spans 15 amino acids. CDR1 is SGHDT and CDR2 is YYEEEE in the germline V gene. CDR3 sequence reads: CASSLIGQRSYEQYF. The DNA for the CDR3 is TGTGCCAGCAGCTTGATCGGACAGAGGTCCTACGAGCAGTACTTC.

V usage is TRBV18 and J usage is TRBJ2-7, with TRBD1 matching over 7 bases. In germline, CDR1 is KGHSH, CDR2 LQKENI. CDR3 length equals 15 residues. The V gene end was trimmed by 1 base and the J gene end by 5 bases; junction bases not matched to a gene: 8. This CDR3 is CASSPLVTGENEQYF. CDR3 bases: TGTGCCAGCTCACCACTCGTTACAGGGGAGAACGAGCAGTACTTC.

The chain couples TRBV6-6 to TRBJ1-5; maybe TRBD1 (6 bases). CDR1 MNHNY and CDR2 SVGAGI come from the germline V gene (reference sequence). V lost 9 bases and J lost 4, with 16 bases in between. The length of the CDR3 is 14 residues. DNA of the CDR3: TGTGCCAGTCGGCCGGGACAATGGAATCAGCCCCAGCATTTT. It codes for CASRPGQWNQPQHF.

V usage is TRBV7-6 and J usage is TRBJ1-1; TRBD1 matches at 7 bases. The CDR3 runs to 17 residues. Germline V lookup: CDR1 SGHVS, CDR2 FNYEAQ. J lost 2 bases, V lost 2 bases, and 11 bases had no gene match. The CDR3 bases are TGTGCCAGCAGCTTAAATATAGGGGGCGTTATTAACACTGAAGCTTTCTTT. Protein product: CASSLNIGGVINTEAFF.

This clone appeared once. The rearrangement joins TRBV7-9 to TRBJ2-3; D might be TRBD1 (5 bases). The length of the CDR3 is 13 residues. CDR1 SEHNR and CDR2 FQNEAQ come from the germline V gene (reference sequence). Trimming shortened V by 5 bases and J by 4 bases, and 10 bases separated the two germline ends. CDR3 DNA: TGTGCCAGCAGCCCAGGGTGGCCAGATACGCAGTATTTT. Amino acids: CASSPGWPDTQYF.